What follows is one TCR beta chain and its context. Its specificity is not known. This entry belongs to a study of response to subunit inactivated influenza vaccine. One entry per CDR3 protein, called by TCRdb with MiXCR from the RT-PCR reads. The table includes about 500,000 distinct CDR3 sequences, approximately 7.8% detected once. The CDR3 contains 16 residues. Per the germline V gene, CDR1 is SGHDT and CDR2 is YYEEEE. V was clipped by 4 bases and J by 1 base; unmatched bases: 9. General study findings and limits: There was a suggestion from the authors that each seasonal influenza vaccination recruits few new T cells.

V usage is TRBV5-6 and J usage is TRBJ2-7; 9 nucleotides agree with TRBD1. The specimen was PBMCs from blood, collected roughly 24 months after vaccination. This sequence originates from a man aged 50 to 75 who received an inactivated influenza vaccine. The CDR3 spells CASSIDRGTRSYEQYF. As DNA, the CDR3 is TGTGCCAGCAGCATAGACAGGGGGACACGGTCCTACGAGCAGTACTTC.